This T cell receptor (beta chain) is from a study of T cell repertoires in cytomegalovirus infection (dated by TCRdb to 2018 to 2020). Some background on the complete study: Donor HLA type was relevant to the analysis, as public TCR beta signatures indicated carriage of CMV infection together with the matching HLA type.

Sequenced using an Illumina HiSeq 1500. TCRdb handled the public reads itself, with Q25 trimming in fastp and clone calling in MiXCR, and kept productive beta chains. Rows are combined by CDR3 protein, so each entry shows the most common genes and DNA. Across this sample there are about 490,000 distinct CDR3 sequences, with roughly 12% seen only once. 10% of the sample is held by the ten biggest clonotypes. In this sample, this clonotype turned up many times. Its antigen is not yet known. The junction differs from germline at one of its ends, possibly a read error. The paper as a whole reports these results and caveats: In both this cohort and an independent cohort of under 450 donors, the cumulative frequency of public TCR beta family members distinguished carriers of CMV infection plus the relevant HLA type. The ex vivo response was dominated by HLA-C-restricted CMV-specific TCR beta clonotypes, which also provided the single most frequent clonotype in two of eight donors.

CDR1 SSHAT and CDR2 FNYEAQ were looked up in the germline V gene (reference sequence). From cysteine to phenylalanine, the CDR3 is 16 amino acids long. Just the 48-base CDR3 DNA is kept, in frame starting at base 1. Source material: PBMCs. Recombination joined TRBV7-7 with TRBJ2-2, and possibly TRBD2, on 5 matching bases. The sequence was collected from a human donor in good health (CMV status not recorded). Some clones in this sample may be carry-over from other donors' samples. The DNA sequence reads TGTGCTAGCAGCTTAGCCCGGACTGGAGCCACCGGGGAGCTGTTTTTT. Protein translation: CASSLARTGATGELFF. With all but the CDR3 taken from the reference TRBV7-7 and TRBJ2-2 genes, the full variable domain is: GAGVSQSPRYKVTKRGQDVTLRCDPISSHATLYWYQQALGQGPEFLTYFNYEAQPDKSGLPSDRFSAERPEGSISTLTIQRTEQRDSAMYRCASSLARTGATGELFFGEGSRLTVL.